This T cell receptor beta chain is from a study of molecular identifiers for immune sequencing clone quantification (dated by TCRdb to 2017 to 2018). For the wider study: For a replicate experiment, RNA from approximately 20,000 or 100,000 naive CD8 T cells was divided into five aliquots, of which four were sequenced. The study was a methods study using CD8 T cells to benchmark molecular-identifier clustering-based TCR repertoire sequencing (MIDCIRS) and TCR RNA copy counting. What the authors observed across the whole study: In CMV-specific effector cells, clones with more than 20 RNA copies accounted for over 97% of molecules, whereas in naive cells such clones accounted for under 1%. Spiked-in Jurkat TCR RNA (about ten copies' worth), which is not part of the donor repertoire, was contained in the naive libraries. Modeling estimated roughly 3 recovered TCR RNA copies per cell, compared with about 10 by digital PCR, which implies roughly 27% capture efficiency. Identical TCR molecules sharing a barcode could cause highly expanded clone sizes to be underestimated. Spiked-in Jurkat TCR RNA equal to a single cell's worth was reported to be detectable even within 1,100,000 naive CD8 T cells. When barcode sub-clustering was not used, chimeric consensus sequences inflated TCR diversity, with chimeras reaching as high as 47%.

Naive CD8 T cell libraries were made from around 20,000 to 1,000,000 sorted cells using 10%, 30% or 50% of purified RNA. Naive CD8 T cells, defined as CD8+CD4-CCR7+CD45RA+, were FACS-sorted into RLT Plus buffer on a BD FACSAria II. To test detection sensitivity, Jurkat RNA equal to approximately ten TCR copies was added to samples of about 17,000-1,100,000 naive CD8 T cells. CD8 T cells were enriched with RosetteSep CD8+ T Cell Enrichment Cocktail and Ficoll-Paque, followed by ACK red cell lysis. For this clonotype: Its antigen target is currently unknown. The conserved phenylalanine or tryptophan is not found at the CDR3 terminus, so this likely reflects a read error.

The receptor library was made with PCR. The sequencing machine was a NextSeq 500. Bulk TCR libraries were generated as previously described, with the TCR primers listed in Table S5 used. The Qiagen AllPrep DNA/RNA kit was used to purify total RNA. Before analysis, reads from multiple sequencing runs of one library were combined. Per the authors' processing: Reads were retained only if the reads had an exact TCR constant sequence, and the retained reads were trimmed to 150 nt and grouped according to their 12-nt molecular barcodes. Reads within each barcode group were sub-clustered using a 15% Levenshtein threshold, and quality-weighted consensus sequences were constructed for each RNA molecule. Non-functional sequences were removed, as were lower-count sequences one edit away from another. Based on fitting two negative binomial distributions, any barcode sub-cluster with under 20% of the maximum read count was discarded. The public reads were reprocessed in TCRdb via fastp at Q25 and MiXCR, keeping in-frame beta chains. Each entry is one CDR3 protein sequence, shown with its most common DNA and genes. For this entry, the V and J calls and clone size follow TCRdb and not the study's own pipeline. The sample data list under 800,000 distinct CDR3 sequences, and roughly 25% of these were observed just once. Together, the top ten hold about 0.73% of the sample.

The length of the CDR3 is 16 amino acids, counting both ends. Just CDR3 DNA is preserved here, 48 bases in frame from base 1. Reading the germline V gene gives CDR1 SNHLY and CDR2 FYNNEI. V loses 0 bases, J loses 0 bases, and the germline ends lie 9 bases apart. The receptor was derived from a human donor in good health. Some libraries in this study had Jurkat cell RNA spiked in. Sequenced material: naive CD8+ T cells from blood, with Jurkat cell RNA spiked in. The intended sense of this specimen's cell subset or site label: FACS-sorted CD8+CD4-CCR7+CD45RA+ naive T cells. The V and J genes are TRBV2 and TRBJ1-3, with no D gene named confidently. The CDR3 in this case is CASSEASLGSGNTIYL. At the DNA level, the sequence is TGTGCCAGCAGTGAAGCTTCCCTGGGCTCTGGAAACACCATATATCTT.